The clone carrying this T cell receptor beta chain was seen at least ten times. This record belongs to a study of CD8+CD57+ T cells in acquired aplastic anemia. Only patients with CD8+CD57+ cell expansion on flow cytometry were chosen for sequencing. V was clipped by 3 bases and J by 5 bases, with 11 bases between them. The CDR3 is made up of 13 amino acids. Germline CDR1 and CDR2: LGHDT and YNNKEL (reference sequence). Genomic DNA templated the TCR beta VDJ and CDR3 profiling. From the reads, TCRdb called clonotypes with MiXCR, one entry per CDR3 protein. The sample yields roughly 250,000 distinct CDR3 sequences, roughly half seen once.

This TCR came from a human donor with aplastic anemia. Sequencing was carried out using sorted CD4+, CD8+, or CD8+CD57+ T cells (not recorded which) from PBMCs. V is TRBV3-1 and J is TRBJ2-7; D not certain. Written as DNA, the CDR3 is TGTGCCAGCAGCCAGGGGAACCTCCACGAGCAGTACTTC. As protein: CASSQGNLHEQYF.